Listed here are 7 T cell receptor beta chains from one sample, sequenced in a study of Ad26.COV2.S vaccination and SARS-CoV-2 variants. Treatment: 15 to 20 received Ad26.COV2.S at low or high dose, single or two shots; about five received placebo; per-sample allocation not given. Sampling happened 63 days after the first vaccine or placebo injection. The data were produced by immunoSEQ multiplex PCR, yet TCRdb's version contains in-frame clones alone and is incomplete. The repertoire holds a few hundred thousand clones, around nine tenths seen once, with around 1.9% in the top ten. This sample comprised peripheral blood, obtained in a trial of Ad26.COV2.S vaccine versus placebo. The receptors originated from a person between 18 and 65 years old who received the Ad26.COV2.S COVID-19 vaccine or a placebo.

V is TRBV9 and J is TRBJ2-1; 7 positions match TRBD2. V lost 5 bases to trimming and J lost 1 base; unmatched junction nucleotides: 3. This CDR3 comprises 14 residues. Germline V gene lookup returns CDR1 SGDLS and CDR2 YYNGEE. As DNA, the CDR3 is TGTGCCAGCAGTAGCGGGCTATCCTACAATGAGCAGTTCTTC. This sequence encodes CASSSGLSYNEQFF. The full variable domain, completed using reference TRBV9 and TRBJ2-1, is DSGVTQTPKHLITATGQRVTLRCSPRSGDLSVYWYQQSLDQGLQFLIQYYNGEERAKGNILERFSAQQFPDLHSELNLSSLELGDSALYFCASSSGLSYNEQFFGPGTRLTVL.

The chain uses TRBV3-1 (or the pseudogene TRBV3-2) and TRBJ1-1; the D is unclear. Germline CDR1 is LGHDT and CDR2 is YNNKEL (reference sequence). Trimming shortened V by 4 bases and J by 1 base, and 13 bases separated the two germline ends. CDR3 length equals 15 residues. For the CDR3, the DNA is TGTGCCAGCAGCCTATCGACGGTCAGGAACACTGAAGCTTTCTTT. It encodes CASSLSTVRNTEAFF.

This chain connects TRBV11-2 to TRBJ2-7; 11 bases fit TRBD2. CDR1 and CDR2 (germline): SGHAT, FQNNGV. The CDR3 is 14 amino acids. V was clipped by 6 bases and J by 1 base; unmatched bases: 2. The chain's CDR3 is CASRGTSGSYEQYF. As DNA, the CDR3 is TGTGCCAGCAGAGGGACTAGCGGTTCCTACGAGCAGTACTTC.

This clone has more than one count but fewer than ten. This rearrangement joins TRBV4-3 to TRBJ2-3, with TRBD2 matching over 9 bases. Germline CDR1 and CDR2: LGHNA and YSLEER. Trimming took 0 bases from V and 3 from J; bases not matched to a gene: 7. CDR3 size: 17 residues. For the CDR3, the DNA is TGCGCCAGCAGCCAAGATCGGGCGGGAGGGCCAACAGATACGCAGTATTTT. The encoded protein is CASSQDRAGGPTDTQYF.

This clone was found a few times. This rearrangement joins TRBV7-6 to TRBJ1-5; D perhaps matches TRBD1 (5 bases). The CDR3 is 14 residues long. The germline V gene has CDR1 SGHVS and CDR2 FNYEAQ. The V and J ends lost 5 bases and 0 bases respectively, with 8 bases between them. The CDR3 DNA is TGTGCCAGCAGCGGGGACGTTAGCAATCAGCCCCAGCATTTT. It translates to CASSGDVSNQPQHF.

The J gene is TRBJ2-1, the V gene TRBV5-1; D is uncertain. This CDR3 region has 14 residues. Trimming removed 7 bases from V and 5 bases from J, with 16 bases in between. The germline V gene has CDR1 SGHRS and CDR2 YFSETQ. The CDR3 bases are TGCGCCAGCGGACCATTCAACTCACACAATGAGCAGTTCTTC. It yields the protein CASGPFNSHNEQFF.

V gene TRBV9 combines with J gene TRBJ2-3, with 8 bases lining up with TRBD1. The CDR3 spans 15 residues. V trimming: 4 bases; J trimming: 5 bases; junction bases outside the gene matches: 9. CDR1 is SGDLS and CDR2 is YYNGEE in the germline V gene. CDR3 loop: CASSRSRGRGDTQYF. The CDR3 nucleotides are TGTGCCAGCAGCCGCTCCAGGGGGCGAGGAGATACGCAGTATTTT.